This is a list of T cell receptor beta chains from one sample in a study of blood T cells in healthy people across ages. Each CDR3 protein gets one entry after TCRdb re-called the 5' RACE reads with MiXCR. The data show 1.5 million to 2 million distinct CDR3 sequences, roughly 32% seen once. Sequencing was carried out using blood. These receptors were collected from a woman aged 30 to 39 in good health. The CDR3 runs from the conserved cysteine through the conserved F or W. Fields, in order: clone size, V gene, J gene, CDR3 protein. The size field is filled for only some rows; it gives once, few, many or a size class.

few,TRBV3-1,TRBJ1-2,CASSQSGTSGRGGYTF
.,TRBV20-1,TRBJ2-5,CSAIGTGKETQYF
.,TRBV5-1,TRBJ1-2,CASSPKTPRDSYGYTF
.,TRBV7-9,TRBJ2-5,CASCRVFSETQYF
.,TRBV6-2/TRBV6-3,TRBJ2-3,CASTTRTRLAGKWGTDTQYF
.,TRBV30,TRBJ2-5,CAWSAQGPTFQETQYF
few,TRBV15,TRBJ2-3,CATSRDTGTEYF
.,TRBV21-1,TRBJ2-7,CASSLPGLAGPLAFEQYF
few,TRBV12-3/TRBV12-4,TRBJ1-4,CASSRTVDEKLFF
.,TRBV7-3,TRBJ1-6,CASSLTTGGPLHF
.,TRBV6-5,TRBJ1-2,CASSYSRGGYYGYTF
.,TRBV4-1,TRBJ2-2,CASTPSGGTGELFF
many,TRBV4-2,TRBJ2-7,CASSQSGQGETYEQYF
few,TRBV2,TRBJ2-3,CASTWDRGTDTQYF
.,TRBV7-9,TRBJ2-7,CASSLGPIAYEQYF
few,TRBV7-2,.,CASSLSSSGGYEQYF
few,TRBV5-1,TRBJ2-7,CASSLGQTVNYEQYF
few,TRBV20-1,TRBJ2-7,CSAPGTSGPTYEQYF
.,TRBV7-3,TRBJ2-7,CASSLTGAGAYEQYF
.,TRBV20-1,TRBJ2-5,CSARRGIAGSQETQYF
.,TRBV5-1,TRBJ2-5,CASSREGGLETQYF
.,TRBV7-9,TRBJ1-1,CASGSSDAPNTEAFF
.,TRBV20-1,TRBJ2-1,CSARGAGGNEQFF
few,TRBV3-1,TRBJ2-3,CASSVSGTGGSTDTQYF
few,TRBV7-6,TRBJ2-5,CASSLVGAFVQETQYF
.,TRBV9,TRBJ1-2,CASSVSIRDTGYTF
.,TRBV3-1,TRBJ2-5,CASSQELGTRETQYF
few,TRBV12-3/TRBV12-4,TRBJ1-1,CASSRDGDLTEAFF